Included here is one T cell receptor (beta chain) sequence, with context. Collection of blood occurred at baseline, at cycle 4 day 1, and at cycle 7 day 1. The sample originates from a study of OX40 agonist ivuxolimab in advanced cancers. Study summary: A partial response was reached by three patients: one with hepatocellular carcinoma and two with cutaneous melanoma.

The assay was immunoSEQ multiplex PCR, and TCRdb's table has in-frame clones only and misses some. The top ten clones hold 0.75% of a sample with tens of thousands of clones, roughly 85% of them seen once. The CDR3 has 14 amino acids. The germline gives CDR1 SGHTA, CDR2 FQGNSA. V shed 1 base and J shed 1 base, with 7 bases lying between them. The J gene is TRBJ1-1, the V gene TRBV7-2, with D unclear. This specimen was CD4+ or CD8+ T cells sorted from blood, taken in a trial of the OX40 agonist ivuxolimab. This receptor was taken from an adult with an advanced solid tumor such as melanoma, head and neck, liver or kidney cancer. The DNA for the CDR3 is TGTGCCAGCAGCTTAGGTCCAGAGAACACTGAAGCTTTCTTT. Translating it yields CASSLGPENTEAFF.